The 32 T cell receptor beta chains reported below all come from one sample, sequenced in a study of human T cells and chemical hapten exposure. TCRdb called the RACE reads again in MiXCR, with one record for every CDR3 protein. Of around 100,000 distinct CDR3 sequences in the sample, about 11% were seen once. Described time point: patch test 1, 2 weeks after DPC sensitization. Treatment here: therapeutic diphenylcyclopropenone sensitization with weekly scalp DPC. The sequencing used whole blood, collected in connection with sensitization to the hapten diphenylcyclopropenone (DPC). The receptors come from a woman between 40 and 55 years old with alopecia areata. Some clones in this sample may be carry-over from other donors' samples.

The chain links TRBV7-2 to TRBJ2-7; weak D call: TRBD2 (6 bases). The CDR3 runs to 15 residues. Germline CDR1 SGHTA, CDR2 FQGNSA. V was cut by 2 bases and J by 2 bases, with 13 bases left in between. In DNA, the CDR3 is TGTGCCAGCAGCTTACGGGACTTCTCCCCCTACGAGCAGTACTTC. This sequence encodes CASSLRDFSPYEQYF. The complete variable domain, with remaining parts taken from reference TRBV7-2 and TRBJ2-7, reads GAGVSQSPSNKVTEKGKDVELRCDPISGHTALYWYRQSLGQGLEFLIYFQGNSAPDKSGLPSDRFSAERTGGSVSTLTIQRTQQEDSAVYLCASSLRDFSPYEQYFGPGTRLTVT.

The chain is built from TRBV19 and TRBJ2-2; no firm D call. The germline V gene has CDR1 LNHDA and CDR2 SQIVND (reference sequence). The CDR3 runs to 18 residues. V was shortened by 5 bases and J by 0 bases, with 19 bases between the two germline ends. The chain's CDR3 is CASSPPPGDVANTGELFF. CDR3 nucleotides: TGTGCCAGTAGTCCCCCGCCGGGCGACGTAGCGAACACCGGGGAGCTGTTTTTT. Based on the CDR3 plus reference TRBV19 and TRBJ2-2, the full variable domain is DGGITQSPKYLFRKEGQNVTLSCEQNLNHDAMYWYRQDPGQGLRLIYYSQIVNDFQKGDIAEGYSVSREKKESFPLTVTSAQKNPTAFYLCASSPPPGDVANTGELFFGEGSRLTVL.

This clonotype has ten or more counts. An end of the junction differs from the germline gene, which may be a read error. The chain recombines TRBV6-2 or TRBV6-3 with TRBJ2-7; 7 bases are shared with TRBD1. Germline V CDR1 and CDR2: MNHEY, SVGEGT. This CDR3 comprises 13 residues. DNA of the CDR3: TGTGCCAGCAGTTACACGACGGGACAGCCTAGCCACTTC. Its protein is CASSYTTGQPSHF.

This chain joins TRBV7-9 and TRBJ2-3; 14 bases line up with TRBD2. Looked up from germline, CDR1 is SEHNR and CDR2 is FQNEAQ (reference sequence). V shed 5 bases and J 0 bases; nucleotides not matched to a gene: 13. The CDR3 runs 20 residues. The CDR3 spells CASSPGTSGGTLFSTDTQYF. The CDR3 DNA is TGTGCCAGCAGCCCCGGGACTAGCGGGGGAACCCTCTTTAGCACAGATACGCAGTATTTT. Looking up the rest from reference TRBV7-9 and TRBJ2-3 gives the full variable domain: DTGVSQNPRHKITKRGQNVTFRCDPISEHNRLYWYRQTLGQGPEFLTYFQNEAQLEKSRLLSDRFSAERPKGSFSTLEIQRTEQGDSAMYLCASSPGTSGGTLFSTDTQYFGPGTRLTVL.

This clonotype has just a few counts. CDR3 DNA: TGTGCCAGCAGCGCGGAACAGGGAACCTACAATGAGCAGTTCTTC. Residues: CASSAEQGTYNEQFF. The chain links TRBV9 to TRBJ2-1; D is perhaps TRBD1 (6 bases). V lost 3 bases and J 2 bases, leaving 12 bases between the germline ends. There are 15 residues in the CDR3. Germline V gene sequence: CDR1 SGDLS, CDR2 YYNGEE.

The J gene is TRBJ2-1, the V gene TRBV6-5; TRBD2 is a possible D gene (6 bases). In germline, CDR1 is MNHEY, CDR2 SVGAGI. CDR3 length: 16 amino acids. Between the trimmed V and J ends, which lost 6 bases and 3 bases, there was a span of 18 bases. This CDR3 is CASSTGRRAIYNEQFF. CDR3 DNA sequence: TGTGCCAGCAGCACAGGAAGGAGGGCAATCTACAATGAGCAGTTCTTC.

This clonotype was observed at least ten times. CDR3 bases: TGTGCCAGCAGCCAAGATCCCGCTAGCTCCTACAATGAGCAGTTCTTC. Residues: CASSQDPASSYNEQFF. The chain combines TRBV3-1 with TRBJ2-1; no definite D call. V gave up 0 bases and J gave up 0 bases, with 9 bases separating them. This CDR3 is built from 16 residues. Germline V CDR1 and CDR2: LGHDT, YNNKEL (reference sequence).

V usage is TRBV28 and J usage is TRBJ2-7, with D possibly TRBD2 on 6 matching bases. Germline V lookup: CDR1 MDHEN, CDR2 SYDVKM. V shed 6 bases and J shed 1 base, with 16 bases lying between them. The CDR3 totals 15 residues. The CDR3: CASRPTGAGSYEQYF. As DNA, the CDR3 is TGTGCCAGCAGGCCGACTGGGGCGGGATCCTACGAGCAGTACTTC.

In the case of this clonotype: This may be a read error, as it is one base from a much larger clone. The V and J genes are TRBV7-9 and TRBJ2-1; a possible D gene is TRBD1 (5 bases). The CDR3 runs 13 residues. CDR1 and CDR2 (germline): SEHNR, FQNEAQ (reference sequence). This CDR3 reads CVSSLTANNEQFF. The CDR3 DNA is TGTGTCAGCAGCTTGACAGCGAACAATGAGCAGTTCTTC. The full variable domain, with the rest looked up from reference TRBV7-9 and TRBJ2-1, is DTGVSQNPRHKITKRGQNVTFRCDPISEHNRLYWYRQTLGQGPEFLTYFQNEAQLEKSRLLSDRFSAERPKGSFSTLEIQRTEQGDSAMYLCVSSLTANNEQFFGPGTRLTVL.

Many counts were recorded for this clonotype. The chain employs TRBV27 and TRBJ1-2; TRBD1 matches 9 bases. Trimming took 2 bases from V and 4 from J; bases not matched to a gene: 11. The germline CDR1 and CDR2 sequences are MNHEY and SMNVEV (reference sequence). CDR3 length equals 17 residues. This CDR3 reads CASSLNPTGTGLYGYTF. CDR3 DNA: TGTGCCAGCAGTTTAAACCCTACCGGGACAGGGCTCTATGGCTACACCTTC.

The chain has TRBV6-2 or TRBV6-3 and TRBJ2-7; 11 bases are a match to TRBD1. With 8 bases clipped from V and 4 bases from J, the junction kept 10 bases outside the gene matches. Germline V gives CDR1 MNHEY, CDR2 SVGEGT. This CDR3 contains 15 residues. CDR3 region: CASGSPGQGVYEQYF. CDR3 nucleotides: TGTGCCAGCGGATCCCCGGGACAGGGGGTGTACGAGCAGTACTTC.

This clonotype has a count of ten or more. The DNA for the CDR3 is TGTGCCAGCAAACCCACAGGACCTGGGGAAGCTTTCTTT. Translated: CASKPTGPGEAFF. The V gene is TRBV6-2 or TRBV6-3, the J gene TRBJ1-1; weak D call: TRBD1 (5 bases). V was clipped by 7 bases and J by 8 bases, with 17 bases between them. CDR1 is MNHEY, CDR2 SVGEGT, per germline. The CDR3 consists of 13 residues.

J is TRBJ2-7 and V is TRBV12-3 or TRBV12-4; D could derive from TRBD1 or TRBD2 (5 bases each). The CDR3 loop spans 13 amino acids. V gave up 5 bases and J gave up 6 bases, with 14 bases separating them. The CDR3 protein is CASSVRGGGEQYF. The DNA for the CDR3 is TGTGCCAGCAGTGTGAGGGGCGGAGGCGAGCAGTACTTC.

The chain recombines TRBV28 with TRBJ2-1, with a possible D match to TRBD2 (7 bases). The V gene's germline CDR1 is MDHEN and CDR2 SYDVKM. This CDR3 spans 16 amino acids. Trimming took 4 bases from V and 3 from J, leaving 16 bases between them. The CDR3 bases are TGTGCCAGCAGTTCCCTCGGGGGCGGGGGCTACAATGAGCAGTTCTTC. Translating it yields CASSSLGGGGYNEQFF. Looking up the rest from reference TRBV28 and TRBJ2-1 gives the full variable domain: DVKVTQSSRYLVKRTGEKVFLECVQDMDHENMFWYRQDPGLGLRLIYFSYDVKMKEKGDIPEGYSVSREKKERFSLILESASTNQTSMYLCASSSLGGGGYNEQFFGPGTRLTVL.

The CDR3 loop is CAIRGTGGTDTQYF. CDR3 bases: TGTGCCATCAGGGGGACAGGGGGCACAGATACGCAGTATTTT. The chain has TRBV10-3 and TRBJ2-3; 10 nucleotides line up with TRBD1. J was trimmed by 1 base and V by 6 bases; bases with no gene match: 1. CDR1 and CDR2 from the germline V gene are ENHRY and SYGVKD. CDR3 length equals 14 residues.

Many counts were recorded for this clonotype. The rearrangement uses TRBV15 and TRBJ2-3; no clear D gene. Trimming removed 4 bases at V and 2 bases at J, with 13 bases between. The CDR3 extends over 15 amino acids. Germline CDR1 and CDR2: LNHNV and YYDKDF (reference sequence). The DNA for the CDR3 is TGTGCCACCAGCAAAAAAATCCAAGCCACAGATACGCAGTATTTT. Its protein product is CATSKKIQATDTQYF.

Many counts were recorded for this clonotype. J is TRBJ1-5 and V is TRBV20-1; D unresolved. Trimming cost V 4 bases and J 0 bases, with 16 bases left between them. This CDR3 contains 16 residues. Germline V gene sequence: CDR1 DFQATT, CDR2 SNEGSKA (reference sequence). CDR3 in amino acids: CSATAGRRGSNQPQHF. Here the CDR3 DNA reads TGCAGTGCTACTGCAGGACGTCGGGGTAGCAATCAGCCCCAGCATTTT.

The V and J genes are TRBV28 and TRBJ1-5, with D possibly matching TRBD1 (5 bases). The V end was cut by 8 bases, the J end by 3 bases, with 8 bases between. Germline CDR1 reads MDHEN; CDR2 reads SYDVKM. This CDR3 has 12 residues. The CDR3 protein is CASGGSNQPQHF. The CDR3 bases are TGTGCCAGCGGGGGGTCCAATCAGCCCCAGCATTTT.

This clonotype occurred a few times. The V gene is TRBV21-1, the J gene TRBJ1-2; TRBD1 reflects the table's D call only, with no check against the DNA. TRBV21-1 is a pseudogene locus. This CDR3 comprises 15 residues. The CDR3 nucleotides are TGTGCCAGCAGCAAAGCGACAGGGGCCGCCTGTGGCTACACCTTC. As protein: CASSKATGAACGYTF.

This clonotype was seen ten or more times. The gene calls are TRBV11-2 and TRBJ2-5, with 8 nucleotides matching TRBD1. V was clipped by 4 bases and J by 2 bases; unmatched bases: 6. The CDR3 extends over 15 amino acids. Germline V gene data show CDR1 as SGHAT and CDR2 as FQNNGV. CDR3 residues: CASSSDRGGQETQYF. The CDR3 DNA sequence: TGTGCCAGCAGCTCCGACAGGGGCGGGCAAGAGACCCAGTACTTC.

The gene calls are TRBV20-1 and TRBJ2-7; 8 bases line up with TRBD2. Germline CDR1 reads DFQATT; CDR2 reads SNEGSKA (reference sequence). The CDR3 length is 16 residues. Trimming removed 3 bases from V and 3 bases from J; junction bases left unmatched: 13. CDR3 nucleotide sequence: TGCAGTGCTAGGGTGGGGACTAGTGGCGGGTTCTACGAGCAGTACTTC. Its translation is CSARVGTSGGFYEQYF.

This clonotype was detected ten times or more. This CDR3 reads CASTPPRTSGSPPISTDTQYF. CDR3 in DNA: TGTGCCAGCACCCCTCCTCGGACTAGCGGGAGTCCGCCAATTAGCACAGATACGCAGTATTTT. The V call is TRBV27, the J call TRBJ2-3; TRBD2 matches 13 bases. Germline values: CDR1 MNHEY, CDR2 SMNVEV (reference sequence). Trimming at V came to 7 bases and at J to 0 bases, leaving 19 bases not matched to a gene. This CDR3 is 21 amino acids long.

The chain joins TRBV3-1 to TRBJ1-1; weak D call: TRBD1 (6 bases). CDR3 length equals 13 residues. V gave up 0 bases and J gave up 7 bases, with 9 bases separating them. Looked up from germline, CDR1 is LGHDT and CDR2 is YNNKEL (reference sequence). The CDR3: CASSQERRGEAFF. CDR3 bases: TGTGCCAGCAGCCAAGAACGCAGGGGTGAAGCTTTCTTT.

Here the CDR3 DNA reads TGCAGCGCTGGACCACTAGTTCCCAATGAGCAGTTCTTC. Residues: CSAGPLVPNEQFF. The chain employs TRBV29-1 and TRBJ2-1, with a possible D match to TRBD2 (5 bases). There are 13 residues in the CDR3. Germline CDR1 reads SQVTM; CDR2 reads ANQGSEA. Trimming cost V 7 bases and J 6 bases, with 16 bases left between them.

This clonotype has a count of ten or more. The rearrangement joins TRBV6-5 to TRBJ1-1; D unresolved. The germline CDR1 and CDR2 sequences are MNHEY and SVGAGI. With 6 bases removed from V and 4 bases from J, the gap between germline ends came to 6 bases. The CDR3 loop spans 11 amino acids. CDR3 sequence: CASRSVTEAFF. The DNA of the CDR3 is TGTGCCAGCAGATCCGTCACTGAAGCTTTCTTT.

This clonotype was recorded many times. The chain combines TRBV7-9 with TRBJ2-2, with 14 bases fitting TRBD2. The V gene's germline CDR1 is SEHNR and CDR2 FQNEAQ (reference sequence). The CDR3 runs to 19 residues. Trimming cost V 5 bases and J 0 bases; bases outside gene matches: 8. This chain's CDR3 is CASSPGLAGGLTNTGELFF. CDR3 in DNA: TGTGCCAGCAGCCCAGGACTAGCGGGGGGCCTTACGAACACCGGGGAGCTGTTTTTT.

This clonotype was counted many times. The CDR3 bases are TGTGCCAGCAGCTGGAAAGTGCTTAATGAGCAGTTCTTC. Translating it yields CASSWKVLNEQFF. The chain is built from TRBV7-6 and TRBJ2-1; no reliable D call. This CDR3 spans 13 amino acids. V was shortened by 4 bases and J by 7 bases, with 11 bases between the two germline ends. CDR1 is SGHVS, CDR2 FNYEAQ, per germline.

CDR3 nucleotides: TGTGCCTGGAGTGCGAATTACGAGCAGTACTTC. Translating it yields CAWSANYEQYF. This chain links TRBV30 with TRBJ2-7; D unclear. CDR1 is GTSNPN and CDR2 is SVGIG in the germline V gene (reference sequence). The CDR3 spans 11 residues. V lost 1 base to trimming and J lost 4 bases, with 5 bases between them.

The genes are TRBV18 and TRBJ2-3; 12 positions match TRBD2. This CDR3 region has 18 residues. From germline, CDR1 is KGHSH and CDR2 LQKENI. The junction had 7 bases not matched to a gene; V was cut back by 2 bases and J by 1 base. CDR3 sequence: CASSPILASGGGTDTQYF. The CDR3 coding sequence is TGTGCCAGCTCACCAATCCTCGCTAGCGGGGGGGGCACAGATACGCAGTATTTT.

This clonotype was seen only a few times. The V gene is TRBV7-9, the J gene TRBJ1-1; D not certain. V was trimmed by 3 bases and J by 1 base, leaving 9 bases between them. CDR3 length equals 14 residues. Per the germline V gene, CDR1 is SEHNR and CDR2 is FQNEAQ (reference sequence). The CDR3, as DNA: TGTGCCAGCAGCTTTCACGCCGGGAACACTGAAGCTTTCTTT. Translation: CASSFHAGNTEAFF.

This rearrangement joins TRBV6-6 to TRBJ2-7, with D possibly matching TRBD1 (5 bases). The V end lost 5 bases, the J end lost 6 bases, and 20 bases lay between the germline ends. Per germline, CDR1 MNHNY and CDR2 SVGAGI (reference sequence). The length of the CDR3 is 15 residues. Here the CDR3 DNA reads TGTGCCAGCAGTAGCAAGGGGTCATTCTCCCTCGAGCAGTACTTC. Translation: CASSSKGSFSLEQYF.

This clonotype was recorded at least ten times. The chain uses TRBV27 and TRBJ1-4; D call uncertain. This CDR3 has 14 amino acids. CDR1 MNHEY and CDR2 SMNVEV come from the germline V gene (reference sequence). Trimming cost V 5 bases and J 8 bases, with 15 bases left between them. The CDR3 here is CASSPTGVGEKLFF. The CDR3 DNA reads as TGTGCCAGCAGTCCCACCGGGGTAGGGGAAAAACTGTTTTTT.